Described below is a single T cell receptor beta chain sequence and its context. V shed 7 bases and J shed 4 bases, with 10 bases lying between them. Germline V gene data show CDR1 as KGHDR and CDR2 as SFDVKD. CDR3 length: 14 residues. The data derive from a study of blood T cell repertoires in COVID-19. Per the original data handling: Using reference gene primer amplification, nucleated cell counts were estimated. TCRdb keeps only in-frame clones here, not all; method: immunoSEQ multiplex PCR. D and trimming were read from the DNA, whereas the V and J calls and clone size are those reported in that table. The data show some 170,000 clones, 75% to 80% seen once.

Sequenced input: peripheral blood. The clonotype was recovered from an older woman with acute or convalescent COVID-19. This sequence joins TRBV24-1 and TRBJ1-6; D is possibly TRBD1 (6 bases). For the CDR3, the DNA is TGTGCCACCAGCTCAGGGGAATATAATTCACCCCTCCACTTT. It yields the protein CATSSGEYNSPLHF.